The rows below give T cell receptor beta chains drawn from one sample of a study of T cells after yellow fever vaccination. TCRdb fed the 5' RACE reads into MiXCR, producing one record per CDR3 protein. The table includes hundreds of thousands of distinct CDR3 sequences, about 12% detected once. The material sequenced was PBMCs, taken on the day of the yellow fever booster vaccination. The source of these receptors is a man aged 25-45 years who received the YFV17D yellow fever vaccine. The conserved cysteine and the conserved F or W are not part of the CDR3 here. A D gene is named only where the DNA matches it firmly.

>TRBJ1-5|TRBV12-3/TRBV12-4|15|TRBD1
ASSSGQGLFGNQPQH
>TRBJ2-4|TRBV12-3/TRBV12-4|12|.
ASSRSGEQNIQY
>TRBJ2-7|TRBV20-1|13|TRBD2
SASPASGRIYEQY
>TRBJ1-6|TRBV4-3|14|.
ASSQEYPGPSSPLH
>TRBJ2-3|TRBV7-6|14|TRBD2
ASSLMREEITDTQY
>TRBJ2-1|TRBV29-1|10|TRBD1
SVTTGVNEQF
>TRBJ1-4|TRBV2|12|.
ASRPGTAQEKLF
>TRBJ1-2|TRBV27|11|.
ASSFLPLAGYT
>TRBJ2-1|TRBV27|12|TRBD2
ASRGGNSYNEQF
>TRBJ2-3|TRBV9|12|.
ASSEPPSTDTQY
>TRBJ2-1|TRBV5-1|13|.
ASSLARGVSNEQF
>TRBJ2-1|TRBV18|11|.
ASHPSSYNEQF
>TRBJ2-7|TRBV20-1|11|.
SARERVLGEQY
>TRBJ2-3|TRBV7-2|14|TRBD2
ASSLDGGRVADTQY
>TRBJ2-1|TRBV7-2|13|.
ASSVRGLSYNEQF
>TRBJ2-1|TRBV10-2|12|.
ASSGLSSYNEQF
>TRBJ2-1|TRBV20-1|11|.
SASSGHFPPEF
>TRBJ1-1|TRBV10-3|11|.
AITGQLNTEAF
>TRBJ1-5|TRBV20-1|13|TRBD1
SASYQGALNQPQH
>TRBJ2-7|TRBV12-3/TRBV12-4|13|.
ASSRSGTSSYEQY
>TRBJ2-7|TRBV5-1|13|TRBD2
ASSPLAGRVFEQY
>TRBJ2-7|TRBV10-3|14|TRBD1
AISARVTGVSYEQY
>TRBJ1-5|TRBV7-2|12|TRBD1
ASSLGRGVQPQH
>TRBJ2-5|TRBV5-1|12|TRBD1
ASSSGTGQETQY
>TRBJ1-1|TRBV2|9|.
ASSVAREAF
>TRBJ2-5|TRBV12-3/TRBV12-4|15|TRBD2
ASSRRAGDWSGETQY
>TRBJ2-7|TRBV12-3/TRBV12-4|11|.
ASAHHPEGEQY
>TRBJ1-1|TRBV20-1|12|.
SASEAGFVTEAF
>TRBJ1-5|TRBV5-1|13|.
ASSLGGLGNQPQH
>TRBJ2-3|TRBV5-1|12|.
ASSLGQYTDTQY
>TRBJ2-7|TRBV5-1|16|TRBD2
ASSLPGERTSASYEQY
>TRBJ2-2|TRBV19|13|.
ASSMGRSFTGELF
>TRBJ2-7|TRBV18|13|.
ASSTPATGTYEQY
>TRBJ2-6|TRBV15|14|.
ATSREMGVGANVLT
>TRBJ2-3|TRBV29-1|11|.
SVEDRSTDTQY
>TRBJ1-2|TRBV18|9|.
ASSDLAGYT
>TRBJ2-5|TRBV7-9|13|TRBD2
ASSSPLAGVETQY
>TRBJ2-7|TRBV3-1|13|.
ASSQVLGTHYEQY
>TRBJ2-5|TRBV29-1|10|TRBD2
SDWTSQETQY
>TRBJ2-1|TRBV20-1|19|.
SANFQAGISTGRSSYNEQF
>TRBJ2-5|TRBV6-5|13|.
ASSHGRAPQETQY
>TRBJ2-1|TRBV10-3|13|.
AISDGNNLYNEQF
>TRBJ2-2|TRBV7-9|13|.
ASTLSGGLTGELF
>TRBJ2-1|TRBV12-3/TRBV12-4|15|.
ASSLRPPRVSYNEQF
>TRBJ2-4|TRBV4-1|14|.
ASSQGLGSAKNIQY
>TRBJ2-1|TRBV12-3/TRBV12-4|14|TRBD1
ASRHGQGLFLTEQF
>TRBJ2-1|TRBV25-1|12|.
ASSEPGEDNEQF
>TRBJ2-3|TRBV5-6|14|TRBD2
ASSLGGLGRPDTQY
>TRBJ2-5|TRBV12-3/TRBV12-4|11|.
ASSLSQQETQY
>TRBJ2-7|TRBV7-2|13|.
ASSYGTSPSYEQY
>TRBJ1-2|TRBV12-3/TRBV12-4|11|.
ASSSDRDYGYT
>TRBJ2-3|TRBV19|11|TRBD2
ATGLAGTDTQY
>TRBJ2-7|TRBV12-3/TRBV12-4|14|TRBD2
ASSSRGGRSSYEQY
>TRBJ2-2|TRBV30|11|.
AWSEDRTGELF
>TRBJ1-5|TRBV12-3/TRBV12-4|11|.
ASAPGQNQPQH
>TRBJ2-7|TRBV18|14|TRBD2
ASSPRTSGRSGEQY
>TRBJ2-7|TRBV6-4|17|TRBD1
ASSPLDRGPPRNAYEQY
>TRBJ2-1|TRBV6-2/TRBV6-3|15|TRBD2
ASRTDRTSGRGGEQF